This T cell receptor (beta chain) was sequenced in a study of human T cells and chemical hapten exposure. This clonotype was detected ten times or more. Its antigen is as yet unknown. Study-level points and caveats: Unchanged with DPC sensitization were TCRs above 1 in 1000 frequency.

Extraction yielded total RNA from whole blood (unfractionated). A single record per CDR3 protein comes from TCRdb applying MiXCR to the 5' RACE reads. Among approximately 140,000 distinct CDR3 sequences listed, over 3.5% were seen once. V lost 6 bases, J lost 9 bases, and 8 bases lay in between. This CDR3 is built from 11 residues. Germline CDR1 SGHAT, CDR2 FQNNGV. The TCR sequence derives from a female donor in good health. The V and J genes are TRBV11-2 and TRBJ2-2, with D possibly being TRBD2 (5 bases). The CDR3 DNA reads TGTGCCAGCAGGAGCGGCCGGGAGCTGTTTTTT. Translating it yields CASRSGRELFF. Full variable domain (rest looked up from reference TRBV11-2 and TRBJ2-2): EAGVAQSPRYKIIEKRQSVAFWCNPISGHATLYWYQQILGQGPKLLIQFQNNGVVDDSQLPKDRFSAERLKGVDSTLKIQPAKLEDSAVYLCASRSGRELFFGEGSRLTVL.